This TCR beta chain was profiled in a study of identical twins. This clonotype occurred a few times. No antigen is known for it. cDNA molecules carried unique molecular identifiers, and template switching added a universal primer site. One entry per CDR3 protein, called by TCRdb with MiXCR from the 5' RACE reads. The sample includes roughly 750,000 distinct CDR3 sequences, 21% of them seen just once. Points from the study as a whole: Twins shared out-of-frame alpha sequences with excess low generation probability.

Germline CDR1 and CDR2: DFQATT and SNEGSKA (reference sequence). V lost 3 bases and J lost 8; bases outside the gene matches: 10. This CDR3 comprises 14 residues. These data also formed part of another study, on T cells expressing NK-cell markers. In that study: Among a few donors, these clonotypes also ranked first in the CD3+CD56-NKG2C+ fraction.

This chain links TRBV20-1 with TRBJ2-1; 7 bases align to TRBD2. The clonotype originates from a woman aged 18-35 years in good health. Material: PBMCs. CDR3 DNA: TGCAGTGCTAGGGGGGTGGGAGCGGGATATGAGCAGTTCTTC. Protein sequence: CSARGVGAGYEQFF.